A selection of T cell receptor beta chains follows, all from one sample in a study of cytomegalovirus exposure and HLA in healthy donors. Repertoires were generated with immunoSEQ multiplex PCR, while TCRdb's copy carries only in-frame clones and drops some. The sample shows tens of thousands of clones, more than 55% of them seen only once. Source material: PBMCs. Receptor source: a boy aged 5-17 years in good health and CMV-seropositive. Each CDR3 is given with its conserved first and last residue. The order of the fields is J gene, V gene, D gene, clone size, CDR3 length, CDR3 DNA, CDR3 protein. The D gene is left open where the match is weak. Only part of the rows carry a size: once, few, many, or a class if the clone is expanded.

j_gene: TRBJ1-5; v_gene: TRBV6-1; d_gene: .; abundance: few; len: 14; CDR3nt: TGTGCCAGCATGGGACATCATAGCAATCAGCCCCAGCATTTT; CDR3aa: CASMGHHSNQPQHF
j_gene: TRBJ2-3; v_gene: TRBV11-3; d_gene: TRBD2; abundance: .; len: 15; CDR3nt: TGTGCCAGCAGCTTATACGGGGGGGCCACAGATACGCAGTATTTT; CDR3aa: CASSLYGGATDTQYF
j_gene: TRBJ1-1; v_gene: TRBV30; d_gene: TRBD1; abundance: few; len: 14; CDR3nt: TGTGCCTGGAGTAGGAAGGGGGCCGGCACTGAAGCTTTCTTT; CDR3aa: CAWSRKGAGTEAFF
j_gene: TRBJ1-2; v_gene: TRBV6-1; d_gene: .; abundance: few; len: 15; CDR3nt: TGTGCCAGCCATGAGTCCCGAATTGCATTATATGGCTACACCTTC; CDR3aa: CASHESRIALYGYTF
j_gene: TRBJ2-7; v_gene: TRBV20-1; d_gene: .; abundance: .; len: 11; CDR3nt: TGCAGTGCTAAGGAGACTTACGAGCAGTACTTC; CDR3aa: CSAKETYEQYF
j_gene: TRBJ1-2; v_gene: TRBV6-5; d_gene: .; abundance: .; len: 14; CDR3nt: TGTGCCAGCAGTTTCTCCGGGTCCCGAAATGGCTACACCTTC; CDR3aa: CASSFSGSRNGYTF
j_gene: TRBJ1-1; v_gene: TRBV29-1; d_gene: .; abundance: few; len: 10; CDR3nt: TGCAGCGTTGGAGGGACTGAAGCTTTCTTT; CDR3aa: CSVGGTEAFF
j_gene: TRBJ1-6; v_gene: TRBV30; d_gene: .; abundance: .; len: 16; CDR3nt: TGTGCCGGAGACGCACGCGTAGGAAGTTGGAATTCACCCCTCCACTTT; CDR3aa: CAGDARVGSWNSPLHF
j_gene: TRBJ2-3; v_gene: TRBV30; d_gene: .; abundance: few; len: 11; CDR3nt: TGTGCCTGGAGTGTCGGAGATACGCAGTATTTT; CDR3aa: CAWSVGDTQYF
j_gene: TRBJ1-2; v_gene: TRBV5-5; d_gene: .; abundance: few; len: 13; CDR3nt: TGTGCCAGCAGCCTCGGACTGTACTATGGCTACACCTTC; CDR3aa: CASSLGLYYGYTF
j_gene: TRBJ1-5; v_gene: TRBV5-8; d_gene: .; abundance: few; len: 15; CDR3nt: TGTGCCAGCAGCTTGGGCGGGGGCGTTAATCAGCCCCAGCATTTT; CDR3aa: CASSLGGGVNQPQHF
j_gene: TRBJ2-1; v_gene: TRBV15; d_gene: TRBD1; abundance: .; len: 15; CDR3nt: TGTGCCACCAGCAGAGGTGGACAGGGGAACAATGAGCAGTTCTTC; CDR3aa: CATSRGGQGNNEQFF
j_gene: TRBJ2-1; v_gene: TRBV30; d_gene: TRBD2; abundance: .; len: 13; CDR3nt: TGTGCCTGGAAACTAGCGGGATCGGATGAGCAGTTCTTC; CDR3aa: CAWKLAGSDEQFF
j_gene: TRBJ1-6; v_gene: TRBV15; d_gene: .; abundance: .; len: 18; CDR3nt: TGTGCCACCAGCAGAGTAAGCGGGGCAGGGAACTATAATTCACCCCTCCACTTT; CDR3aa: CATSRVSGAGNYNSPLHF
j_gene: TRBJ1-1; v_gene: TRBV11-2; d_gene: .; abundance: .; len: 14; CDR3nt: TGTGCCAGCAGCTTAGGCAGGATGAACACTGAAGCTTTCTTT; CDR3aa: CASSLGRMNTEAFF
j_gene: TRBJ1-1; v_gene: TRBV5-5; d_gene: .; abundance: .; len: 15; CDR3nt: TGTGCCAGCAGCTTGAGGACAAGGCAGAACACTGAAGCTTTCTTT; CDR3aa: CASSLRTRQNTEAFF
j_gene: TRBJ1-6; v_gene: TRBV5-1; d_gene: .; abundance: few; len: 15; CDR3nt: TGCGCCAGCAGCTTGGTAGGGGTCTATAATTCACCCCTCCACTTT; CDR3aa: CASSLVGVYNSPLHF
j_gene: TRBJ2-5; v_gene: TRBV27; d_gene: .; abundance: .; len: 15; CDR3nt: TGTGCCAGCACCATCTGGATAACGGGAAGGGCGACCCAGTACTTC; CDR3aa: CASTIWITGRATQYF
j_gene: TRBJ2-4; v_gene: TRBV11-1; d_gene: .; abundance: .; len: 14; CDR3nt: TGTGCCAGCAGTCCCTCGGGGGCCAAAAACATTCAGTACTTC; CDR3aa: CASSPSGAKNIQYF
j_gene: TRBJ2-7; v_gene: TRBV6-1; d_gene: TRBD1; abundance: .; len: 14; CDR3nt: TGTGCCAGCCTGCCAGGGGGACGACACTACGAGCAGTACTTC; CDR3aa: CASLPGGRHYEQYF
j_gene: TRBJ2-3; v_gene: TRBV7-6; d_gene: .; abundance: .; len: 17; CDR3nt: TGTGCCAGCACTCCGTCTTTGGAGGGGGCAGGCACAGATACGCAGTATTTT; CDR3aa: CASTPSLEGAGTDTQYF
j_gene: TRBJ1-4; v_gene: TRBV5-6; d_gene: .; abundance: .; len: 13; CDR3nt: TGTGCCAGCAGCTTGGAGAGTAATGAAAAACTGTTTTTT; CDR3aa: CASSLESNEKLFF
j_gene: TRBJ2-7; v_gene: TRBV5-4; d_gene: .; abundance: .; len: 14; CDR3nt: TGTGCCAGCAGCTTGGAGCTTTCCTCCCTGGAGCAGTACTTC; CDR3aa: CASSLELSSLEQYF
j_gene: TRBJ2-5; v_gene: TRBV6-6; d_gene: TRBD2; abundance: few; len: 15; CDR3nt: TGTGCCAGCAGTTACCGGGACGGGAGGCCAGAGACCCAGTACTTC; CDR3aa: CASSYRDGRPETQYF
j_gene: TRBJ1-5; v_gene: TRBV6-1; d_gene: .; abundance: .; len: 14; CDR3nt: TGTGCCAGCAGATATGAACGGAGGAATCAGCCCCAGCATTTT; CDR3aa: CASRYERRNQPQHF
j_gene: TRBJ1-6; v_gene: TRBV5-4; d_gene: .; abundance: .; len: 15; CDR3nt: TGTGCCAGCAGCTCCGGACTGAGAGATAATTCACCCCTCCACTTT; CDR3aa: CASSSGLRDNSPLHF
j_gene: TRBJ2-7; v_gene: TRBV30; d_gene: TRBD1; abundance: .; len: 12; CDR3nt: TGTGCCTGGGGACAGGGATGGAACGAGCAGTACTTC; CDR3aa: CAWGQGWNEQYF
j_gene: TRBJ2-1; v_gene: TRBV27; d_gene: .; abundance: .; len: 17; CDR3nt: TGTGCCAGCAGTTTATCGTCTGTTGGCCGGGAGTACAATGAGCAGTTCTTC; CDR3aa: CASSLSSVGREYNEQFF
j_gene: TRBJ1-4; v_gene: TRBV27; d_gene: .; abundance: .; len: 13; CDR3nt: TGTGCCAGCAGTTTATTGGGCACAGAAAAACTGTTTTTT; CDR3aa: CASSLLGTEKLFF